This T cell receptor beta chain came from a study of monozygotic twins with inflammatory bowel disease. CDR3 length equals 15 residues. Germline CDR1 and CDR2: MNHEY and SVGEGT. One entry per CDR3 protein, without DNA, is what TCRdb gives after re-calling the 5' RACE reads. Reported are about 380,000 distinct CDR3 sequences; the ten largest clones contain about 2.5%. The sample was blood. The source of this sequence is a human donor with ulcerative colitis or Crohn's disease, or a healthy co-twin of an affected twin (not recorded which). The chain couples TRBV6-2 or TRBV6-3 to TRBJ2-7; the TCRdb call, TRBD1, lacks DNA for checking. The CDR3 reads CASSYGGRESYEQYF.